Below, 23 T cell receptor beta chains from the same sample are listed, as sequenced in a study of molecular identifiers for immune sequencing clone quantification. TCRdb passed the PCR reads through MiXCR, listing each CDR3 protein once. The sample records 68,000 or so distinct CDR3 sequences, less than 20% being singletons. Sequencing was carried out using naive CD8+ T cells from blood, with Jurkat cell RNA spiked in. Subset: FACS-sorted CD8+CD4-CCR7+CD45RA+ naive T cells. All receptors come from a human donor in good health. Some libraries in this study had Jurkat cell RNA spiked in.

The sample holds many counts of this clonotype. J is TRBJ1-1 and V is TRBV6-2 or TRBV6-3, with TRBD1 identical over 8 bases. The CDR3 sequence is 19 residues long. Germline assignment: CDR1 MNHEY and CDR2 SVGEGT. The ends lost 2 bases at V and 4 bases at J; junction bases unmatched: 18. In nucleotides, the CDR3 is TGTGCCAGCAGTTACCAAGCAAAAACGACAGGGGTGATGTTCACTGAAGCTTTCTTT. As protein: CASSYQAKTTGVMFTEAFF.

Worth noting for this clonotype: Possible read error: a much larger clone is one base away. V gene TRBV6-5 combines with J gene TRBJ2-3, with 7 nucleotides matching TRBD2. The CDR3 is made up of 14 amino acids. CDR1 is MNHEY and CDR2 is SVGAGI in the germline V gene. Unmatched junction bases numbered 2, after V lost 2 bases and J lost 3 bases. In nucleotides, the CDR3 is TGTGCCAGCAGTTACAGGCGGGAGACAGATACGCAGTATTTT. It codes for CASSYRRETDTQYF.

This clonotype showed up many times. This chain links TRBV27 with TRBJ2-7; D gene ambiguous. Per the germline V gene, CDR1 is MNHEY and CDR2 is SMNVEV (reference sequence). Trimming stripped 2 bases from V and 7 bases from J, with 15 bases between. This CDR3 has 14 residues. The CDR3 coding sequence is TGTGCCAGCAGTTTAAGATTGGGCGATTGGGAGCAGTACTTC. This gives the protein CASSLRLGDWEQYF.

The rearrangement joins TRBV5-4 to TRBJ2-2, with D possibly TRBD1 on 6 matching bases. Germline V gene sequence: CDR1 SGHNT, CDR2 YYREEE (reference sequence). There are 15 residues in the CDR3. The V end lost 3 bases, the J end lost 2 bases, and 11 bases lay between the germline ends. The CDR3 loop is CASSSGTLNTGELFF. CDR3 nucleotides: TGTGCCAGCAGCTCCGGGACACTCAACACCGGGGAGCTGTTTTTT.

This clonotype was counted between two and nine times. It may be a read error: a sequence one base away is much more abundant. The gene calls are TRBV20-1 and TRBJ2-7; 8 nucleotides line up with TRBD1. The germline gives CDR1 DFQATT, CDR2 SNEGSKA (reference sequence). The CDR3 runs to 14 residues. The chain's CDR3 is CSAGDEQGEDEQYF. The DNA of the CDR3 is TGCAGTGCTGGAGATGAACAGGGGGAGGACGAGCAGTACTTC.

At least ten counts were recorded for this clonotype. The chain employs TRBV3-1 and TRBJ2-2; D is unresolved. Germline values: CDR1 LGHDT, CDR2 YNNKEL (reference sequence). CDR3 length: 15 amino acids. With 1 base removed from V and 5 bases from J, the gap between germline ends came to 11 bases. CDR3 bases: TGTGCCAGCAGCCAAGTGTCTAGTTATACCGGGGAGCTGTTTTTT. It translates to CASSQVSSYTGELFF.

This clonotype was recorded many times. V gene TRBV27 combines with J gene TRBJ2-5; possible D gene TRBD1, 6 bases. CDR3 length: 17 residues. Trimming removed 7 bases at V and 2 bases at J, with 23 bases between. Germline loops: CDR1 MNHEY, CDR2 SMNVEV (reference sequence). The CDR3 loop reads CASKSLKPARGQETQYF. Written as DNA, the CDR3 is TGTGCCAGCAAAAGCCTCAAGCCGGCCAGGGGACAAGAGACCCAGTACTTC.

This clonotype was seen ten or more times. V usage is TRBV20-1 and J usage is TRBJ2-7, with D perhaps TRBD1 (6 bases). The V end lost 7 bases, the J end lost 7 bases, and 26 bases lay between the germline ends. Germline V gene sequence: CDR1 DFQATT, CDR2 SNEGSKA (reference sequence). The CDR3 has 15 amino acids. CDR3 sequence (DNA): TGCAGTGGAATCCCCCCGGGGACACCGTCTCGGGAGCAGTACTTC. Amino acids: CSGIPPGTPSREQYF.

Many counts were recorded for this clonotype. The chain has TRBV6-5 and TRBJ2-7; D not resolved. Trimming removed 2 bases from V and 4 bases from J, with 9 bases in between. In germline, CDR1 is MNHEY, CDR2 SVGAGI. CDR3 length equals 13 residues. This CDR3 reads CASSYGQVYEQYF. The CDR3 nucleotides read TGTGCCAGCAGTTACGGGCAGGTTTACGAGCAGTACTTC.

This clonotype has ten or more counts. This chain uses TRBV6-5 with TRBJ1-2, with TRBD1 matching over 7 bases. The CDR3 runs to 13 residues. CDR1 MNHEY and CDR2 SVGAGI come from the germline V gene. Trimming took 4 bases from V and 3 from J; bases not matched to a gene: 2. CDR3 residues: CASSLTGDYGYTF. CDR3 sequence (DNA): TGTGCCAGCAGTTTAACAGGGGACTATGGCTACACCTTC.

This clonotype was detected only a few times. V and J are TRBV3-1 and TRBJ1-2; perhaps TRBD1 as D (5 bases). Trimming shortened V by 4 bases and J by 6 bases, and 12 bases separated the two germline ends. The CDR3 consists of 13 residues. The V gene's germline CDR1 is LGHDT and CDR2 YNNKEL (reference sequence). This CDR3 reads CASSPKGLDGYTF. The DNA for the CDR3 is TGTGCCAGCAGCCCGAAGGGGTTGGATGGCTACACCTTC. Full variable domain (remainder filled in from reference TRBV3-1 and TRBJ1-2): DTAVSQTPKYLVTQMGNDKSIKCEQNLGHDTMYWYKQDSKKFLKIMFSYNNKELIINETVPNRFSPKSPDKAHLNLHINSLELGDSAVYFCASSPKGLDGYTFGSGTRLTVV.

V and J are TRBV11-2 and TRBJ2-7; 10 bases map to TRBD2. V lost 5 bases and J lost 4; bases outside the gene matches: 8. This CDR3 comprises 15 residues. CDR1 is SGHAT, CDR2 FQNNGV, per germline. CDR3 coding DNA: TGTGCCAGCAGCCACAGTACTAGCGGGACTTACGAGCAGTACTTC. Protein: CASSHSTSGTYEQYF.

Comment on this clonotype: It may be a read error: a sequence one base away is much more abundant. V gene TRBV5-4 combines with J gene TRBJ2-7, with 8 positions matching TRBD2. Germline lookup yields CDR1 SGHNT and CDR2 YYREEE (reference sequence). Germline trimming cut 3 bases from V and 9 bases from J; bases unmatched to any gene: 14. The CDR3 covers 15 residues. The CDR3 region is CASSSSGLVANGQYF. The CDR3, as DNA: TGTGCCAGCAGCTCGTCGGGACTAGTAGCCAACGGGCAGTACTTC.

In this sample, this clonotype turned up many times. This rearrangement joins TRBV14 to TRBJ2-5, with 12 bases aligning to TRBD2. Germline trimming cut 5 bases from V and 1 base from J; bases unmatched to any gene: 11. The CDR3 contains 18 residues. The germline V gene has CDR1 SGHDN and CDR2 FVKESK. The CDR3 DNA sequence: TGTGCCAGCAGCGAGGGACTAGCGGGCCACGTCCTCCAAGAGACCCAGTACTTC. Its protein is CASSEGLAGHVLQETQYF.

V usage is TRBV4-1 and J usage is TRBJ2-2; 8 bases match TRBD2. The V and J ends lost 1 base and 1 base, in that order; junction bases with no gene match: 8. Germline V gene lookup returns CDR1 MGHRA and CDR2 YSYEKL. The CDR3 has 18 amino acids. The CDR3 DNA is TGCGCCAGCAGCCAAGGCCCCGCTAGCGGGTTGAACACCGGGGAGCTGTTTTTT. Protein sequence: CASSQGPASGLNTGELFF.

This clonotype was seen repeatedly, ten times or more. The rearrangement links TRBV7-9 to TRBJ2-7; D perhaps matches TRBD2 (5 bases). Germline lookup yields CDR1 SEHNR and CDR2 FQNEAQ (reference sequence). V was cut by 1 base and J by 6 bases, with 16 bases left in between. CDR3 length: 15 amino acids. The CDR3 bases are TGTGCCAGCAGCTTAGTGGTTAGCGAGGCCTCCGAGCAGTACTTC. Its protein product is CASSLVVSEASEQYF.

As concerns this clonotype: A much larger clonotype is one base distant, so this may be a read error. This chain uses TRBV27 with TRBJ2-7, with D perhaps given as TRBD1 or TRBD2 (6 bases each). The germline V gene has CDR1 MNHEY and CDR2 SMNVEV (reference sequence). This CDR3 is built from 13 residues. CDR3: CASSTGGSYERYF. The DNA for the CDR3 is TGTGCCAGCAGTACCGGGGGCTCCTACGAGCGGTACTTC.

At least ten counts were recorded for this clonotype. The rearrangement links TRBV7-9 to TRBJ1-5; 11 bases line up with TRBD1. The V and J ends lost 3 bases and 7 bases, in that order; junction bases with no gene match: 11. The germline CDR1 and CDR2 sequences are SEHNR and FQNEAQ (reference sequence). The length of the CDR3 is 17 residues. The CDR3 here is CASSFSRDRGYRQPQHF. CDR3 bases: TGTGCCAGCAGCTTCTCCCGGGACAGGGGGTATAGGCAGCCCCAGCATTTT.

This clonotype was detected ten times or more. CDR3 nucleotide sequence: TGTGCCAGCAGTCTCCTAGACAGGGGTGTTCCCGGGGAGCTGTTTTTT. This codes for CASSLLDRGVPGELFF. V usage is TRBV27 and J usage is TRBJ2-2, with TRBD1 identical over 8 bases. V shed 5 bases, J shed 6 bases, and the junction held 11 bases outside the gene matches. The CDR3 contains 16 residues. Looked up from germline, CDR1 is MNHEY and CDR2 is SMNVEV (reference sequence).

Many counts were recorded for this clonotype. The chain employs TRBV28 and TRBJ2-7; D possibly corresponds to TRBD1 (6 bases). V was pared by 6 bases and J by 3 bases, with 21 bases between. Germline V lookup: CDR1 MDHEN, CDR2 SYDVKM. This CDR3 region has 16 residues. The CDR3 is CASSLSAQGSGYEQYF. CDR3 nucleotide sequence: TGTGCCAGCAGCCTCTCCGCCCAGGGGTCAGGCTACGAGCAGTACTTC.

This clonotype was counted many times. The rearrangement links TRBV7-8 to TRBJ1-5; weak D call: TRBD1 (6 bases). V lost 1 base and J lost 3, with 16 bases in between. Germline lookup yields CDR1 SGHVS and CDR2 FQNEAQ. The CDR3 is 17 amino acids. CDR3 coding DNA: TGTGCCAGCAGCTTAGTTGGGGGAAGGGGGTACAATCAGCCCCAGCATTTT. Protein sequence: CASSLVGGRGYNQPQHF.

This clonotype was seen repeatedly, ten times or more. This chain connects TRBV13 to TRBJ2-5; 8 bases are shared with TRBD2. V lost 1 base, J lost 5 bases, and 3 bases stayed unmatched. Per the germline V gene, CDR1 is PRHDT and CDR2 is FYEKMQ (reference sequence). The CDR3 covers 14 residues. CDR3: CASSLVTSGETQYF. In DNA form, the CDR3 reads TGTGCCAGCAGCTTAGTTACTAGCGGTGAGACCCAGTACTTC.

This clonotype was seen repeatedly, ten times or more. The chain combines TRBV6-6 with TRBJ1-5; D not resolved. Per the germline V gene, CDR1 is MNHNY and CDR2 is SVGAGI (reference sequence). The length of the CDR3 is 15 residues. The germline V and J ends were trimmed by 7 bases and 0 bases, with 13 bases remaining between them. CDR3: CASKYLGDSNQPQHF. As DNA, the CDR3 is TGTGCCAGCAAGTACCTTGGCGATAGCAATCAGCCCCAGCATTTT.